The rows below give T cell receptor beta chains drawn from one sample of a study of vaccination and CD4 T cells after COVID-19. TCRdb independently ran MiXCR on the PCR reads; one entry per CDR3 protein. Among 20,000 to 25,000 distinct CDR3 sequences listed, about 40% were seen once. Their specific antigens are unknown. Sequencing used CD4+ T cells from blood, cultured in vitro. The receptors were gathered from a human donor who had recovered from COVID-19. CDR3s include the opening cysteine and the closing phenylalanine or tryptophan. Each record gives: J gene, V gene, D gene, clone size, CDR3 protein, CDR3 DNA. A D gene is named only where the DNA matches it firmly. Clone size appears in some rows only: once, few, many, or a class for an expanded clone.

TRBJ2-6 | TRBV19 | - | - | CASYYRASGANVLTF | TGTGCCAGCTATTATCGGGCCTCTGGGGCCAACGTCCTGACTTTC
TRBJ1-1 | TRBV28 | - | few | CASSLAAAQNTEAFF | TGTGCCAGCAGTTTAGCTGCAGCTCAGAACACTGAAGCTTTCTTT
TRBJ2-5 | TRBV20-1 | TRBD2 | - | CSAPPGTSGGEGTQYF | TGCAGTGCCCCGCCCGGGACTAGCGGGGGGGAGGGTACCCAGTACTTC
TRBJ2-1 | TRBV28 | - | few | CASSAAVVYSNEQFF | TGTGCCAGCAGCGCGGCGGTGGTGTACTCCAATGAGCAGTTCTTC
TRBJ2-5 | TRBV6-1 | - | few | CASSEEEDHRETQYF | TGTGCCAGCAGTGAAGAGGAGGATCATCGGGAGACCCAGTACTTC
TRBJ2-3 | TRBV24-1 | TRBD2 | - | CATSDLQLAGVADTQYF | TGTGCCACCAGTGATTTGCAGCTAGCGGGGGTTGCAGATACGCAGTATTTT
TRBJ2-3 | TRBV6-4 | TRBD2 | few | CASSAGLGSTDTQYF | TGTGCCAGCAGTGCAGGACTAGGGAGCACAGATACGCAGTATTTT
TRBJ2-5 | TRBV7-2 | - | - | CASSLASSLQTQYF | TGTGCCAGCAGTCTAGCATCTAGCTTGCAGACCCAGTACTTC
TRBJ1-5 | TRBV6-5 | - | - | CASGWSNQPQHF | TGTGCCAGCGGTTGGAGCAATCAGCCCCAGCATTTT
TRBJ2-7 | TRBV19 | - | few | CASSVDRSNEQYF | TGTGCCAGTAGTGTGGATAGAAGTAACGAGCAGTACTTC
TRBJ1-6 | TRBV20-1 | - | - | CSARDGNPPLHF | TGCAGTGCTAGGGACGGGAATCCACCCCTCCACTTT
TRBJ1-3 | TRBV29-1 | TRBD1 | - | CSALQGKSGNTIYF | TGCAGCGCTCTACAGGGGAAATCTGGAAACACCATATATTTT
TRBJ2-2 | TRBV6-5 | TRBD2 | - | CASSYSPSGKGELFF | TGTGCCAGCAGTTACTCGCCCAGCGGGAAGGGGGAGCTGTTTTTT
TRBJ1-5 | TRBV20-1 | TRBD1 | few | CSASRTGSRGNQPQHF | TGCAGTGCTTCGCGGACAGGATCGAGGGGCAATCAGCCCCAGCATTTT
TRBJ2-7 | TRBV6-1 | - | few | CASSEYGPRVGYEQYF | TGTGCCAGCAGTGAATACGGCCCCAGGGTCGGCTACGAGCAGTACTTC
TRBJ2-7 | TRBV14 | - | - | CASTNQTSMYLCASTSEQYF | -
TRBJ2-5 | TRBV5-1 | TRBD2 | - | CASSNRPPSSGRMETQYF | TGCGCCAGCAGCAATCGCCCCCCCTCTAGCGGGAGAATGGAGACCCAGTACTTC
TRBJ2-1 | TRBV6-2/TRBV6-3 | TRBD1 | - | CASSYPDRSDNEQFF | TGTGCCAGCAGTTACCCGGACAGGAGCGACAATGAGCAGTTCTTC
TRBJ1-2 | TRBV4-3 | - | - | CASSQERANYGYTF | TGCGCCAGCAGCCAAGAGAGAGCTAACTATGGCTACACCTTC
TRBJ2-3 | TRBV6-1 | TRBD2 | - | CASSGRTSGGAGTDTQYF | TGTGCCAGCAGTGGCAGGACTAGCGGGGGGGCCGGCACAGATACGCAGTATTTT
TRBJ1-1 | TRBV28 | TRBD1 | - | CASLDRGFSTEAFF | TGTGCCAGCCTGGACAGGGGGTTTAGTACTGAAGCTTTCTTT
TRBJ2-1 | TRBV7-2 | - | - | CASRLRASDEQFF | TGTGCCAGCAGACTCCGGGCTAGCGATGAGCAGTTCTTC
TRBJ2-6 | TRBV5-1 | - | few | CASSEQGWAGANVLTF | TGCGCCAGCAGCGAACAGGGTTGGGCTGGGGCCAACGTCCTGACTTTC
TRBJ2-7 | TRBV28 | - | - | CASSLTMGRFAYEQYF | TGTGCCAGCAGTTTAACAATGGGACGGTTCGCCTACGAGCAGTACTTC
TRBJ2-1 | TRBV2 | TRBD2 | - | CASSPTSGRYNEQFF | TGTGCCAGCAGTCCGACTAGCGGGAGGTATAATGAGCAGTTCTTC
TRBJ1-1 | TRBV12-3/TRBV12-4 | - | few | CASSITGPRIEAFF | TGTGCCAGCAGCATTACAGGTCCACGGATTGAAGCTTTCTTT
TRBJ2-7 | TRBV6-1 | - | few | CASSAPEQYF | TGTGCCAGCAGTGCGCCCGAGCAGTACTTC
TRBJ1-6 | TRBV7-2 | TRBD1 | - | CASSQPGQGFGSPLHF | TGTGCCAGCAGCCAACCGGGACAGGGGTTTGGTTCACCCCTCCACTTT
TRBJ2-1 | TRBV27 | - | once | CASTRLGHNEQFF | TGTGCCAGCACCCGCCTAGGCCACAATGAGCAGTTCTTC
TRBJ2-5 | TRBV11-3 | - | - | CASGSWTTYQETQYF | TGTGCCAGCGGGTCTTGGACAACGTACCAAGAGACCCAGTACTTC
TRBJ2-1 | TRBV7-2 | TRBD2 | - | CASSREVF | TGTGCCAGCAGCCGGGAGGTTTTC
TRBJ2-4 | TRBV20-1 | - | - | CSARDAGIAKNIQYF | TGCAGTGCTAGAGATGCGGGAATAGCCAAAAACATTCAGTACTTC
TRBJ1-5 | TRBV6-1 | TRBD1 | - | CASTIQGYNQPQHF | TGTGCCAGCACCATACAGGGGTACAATCAGCCCCAGCATTTT
TRBJ2-7 | TRBV4-2 | TRBD2 | few | CASSQALAGAFKYEQYF | TGTGCCAGCAGCCAAGCCTTAGCGGGAGCTTTTAAATACGAGCAGTACTTC
TRBJ2-7 | TRBV20-1 | - | - | CSANANYLYEQYF | TGCAGTGCTAACGCTAACTACCTCTACGAGCAGTACTTC
TRBJ2-5 | TRBV2 | - | few | CASSGGGETQYF | TGTGCCAGCAGTGGAGGGGGGGAGACCCAGTACTTC
TRBJ1-2 | TRBV5-4 | TRBD1 | - | CASSSSPGTGSYGYTF | TGTGCCAGCAGCTCAAGTCCCGGGACAGGCTCTTATGGCTACACCTTC
TRBJ2-5 | TRBV20-1 | TRBD1 | few | CSTGVTGETQYF | TGCAGTACAGGGGTAACTGGGGAGACCCAGTACTTC
TRBJ1-6 | TRBV5-6 | - | few | CASSPRGYSSYNSPLHF | TGTGCCAGCAGCCCCAGGGGTTACAGCTCCTATAATTCACCCCTCCACTTT
TRBJ2-7 | TRBV9 | TRBD1 | medium-sized | CASSAGQGFYEQYF | TGTGCCAGCAGTGCGGGACAGGGATTCTACGAGCAGTACTTC
TRBJ1-2 | TRBV20-1 | - | - | CSASGGINCGYTF | TGCAGTGCTAGTGGCGGGATTAACTGTGGCTACACCTTC
TRBJ2-6 | TRBV27 | - | - | CASSIRASGANVLTF | TGTGCCAGCAGTATACGGGCCTCTGGGGCCAACGTCCTGACTTTC
TRBJ2-7 | TRBV7-2 | - | - | CASSFDGVAGYEQYF | TGTGCCAGCAGCTTCGACGGGGTCGCGGGCTACGAGCAGTACTTC
TRBJ2-3 | TRBV4-3 | - | - | CASSQDFGGISTDTQYF | TGCGCCAGCAGCCAAGATTTCGGCGGGATTAGCACAGATACGCAGTATTTT
TRBJ1-1 | TRBV20-1 | - | - | CSARDLRMIGTEAFF | TGCAGTGCTAGAGATCTGAGGATGATAGGCACTGAAGCTTTCTTT
TRBJ1-6 | TRBV24-1 | - | few | CATRGTGTNSPLHF | TGTGCCACCAGGGGTACCGGGACGAACTCACCCCTCCACTTT
TRBJ1-2 | TRBV28 | TRBD1 | medium-sized | CASSSPSKGTGSNGYTF | TGTGCCAGCAGTTCCCCCTCGAAAGGGACAGGGAGCAATGGCTACACCTTC
TRBJ2-3 | TRBV28 | TRBD2 | - | CASRSGTYTDTQYF | TGTGCCAGCAGGAGCGGGACCTACACAGATACGCAGTATTTT
TRBJ1-2 | TRBV7-2 | - | - | CASSLFRSGYTF | TGTGCCAGCAGCTTATTCAGGTCTGGCTACACCTTC
TRBJ2-7 | TRBV24-1 | - | - | CATSDGSEQYF | TGTGCCACCAGTGACGGGTCCGAGCAGTACTTC
TRBJ1-5 | TRBV7-2 | - | few | CASSLVRGDQPQHF | TGTGCCAGCAGCTTAGTACGAGGGGATCAGCCCCAGCATTTT
TRBJ2-5 | TRBV10-2 | - | - | CASSVGGGGLPYF | TGCGCCAGCAGTGTCGGGGGAGGAGGTCTTCCGTACTTC
TRBJ2-5 | TRBV29-1 | - | - | CSVEGASNQETQYF | TGCAGCGTTGAAGGCGCCAGCAACCAAGAGACCCAGTACTTC